This T cell receptor (beta chain) was retrieved from a study of CD8+ T cells in alopecia areata. In this sample, this clone turned up once. The V gene lost 2 bases and the J gene lost 4 bases, with 8 bases spanning the gap. CDR3 size: 12 residues. Germline-derived CDR1 and CDR2 are GTSNPN and SVGIG (reference sequence). Regarding treatment: oral pan-JAK inhibitor, 5-10 mg twice daily. Extraction of RNA preceded its reverse transcription into cDNA, which served as the sequencing template. The method was immunoSEQ multiplex PCR; TCRdb's version includes in-frame clones alone and lacks a portion of them. The table lists around 290,000 clones, more than 45% of them singletons.

The chain has TRBV30 and TRBJ2-5, with D unresolved. The source is a human donor with alopecia areata. The sample consisted of CD4+ T cells sorted from blood, taken at week 24, from a patient treated with tofacitinib. The CDR3, as DNA: TGTGCCTGGAGTAGTAGGGCAGAGACCCAGTACTTC. Residues: CAWSSRAETQYF.